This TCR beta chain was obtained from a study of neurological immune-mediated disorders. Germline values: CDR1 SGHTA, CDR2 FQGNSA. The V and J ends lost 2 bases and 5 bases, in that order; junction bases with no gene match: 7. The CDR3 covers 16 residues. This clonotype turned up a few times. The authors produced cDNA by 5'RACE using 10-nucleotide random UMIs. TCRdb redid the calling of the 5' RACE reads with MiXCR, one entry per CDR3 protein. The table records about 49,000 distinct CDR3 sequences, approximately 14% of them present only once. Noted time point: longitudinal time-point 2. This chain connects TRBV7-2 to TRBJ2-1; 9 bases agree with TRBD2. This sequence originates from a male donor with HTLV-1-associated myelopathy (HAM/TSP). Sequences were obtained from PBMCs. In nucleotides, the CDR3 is TGTGCCAGCAGCTTATTTAGCGGGGGCCGTAACAATGAGCAGTTCTTC. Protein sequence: CASSLFSGGRNNEQFF.